This entry features one T cell receptor (beta chain) sequence. Its antigen specificity is not known. Per-nucleotide qualities are absent, and no much larger clonotype sits a single base away. This sample stems from a study of T cell responses to AZD1222 COVID-19 vaccine (TCRdb year 2021). With respect to the entire study: A total of 233 trial participants underwent TCR sequencing, of whom 200 to 220 had received two doses of AZD1222 and some 26 had received two doses of the MenACWY control vaccine. Trial participants were enrolled into age subgroups of 18-55, 56-69 and 70-plus years, which contained about 150, 28 and 57 TCR-sequenced participants, respectively. General study outcomes and caveats: Only a handful of AZD1222 recipients were SARS-CoV-2 seropositive at baseline, limiting conclusions about previously exposed vaccinees. Vaccine-associated CD4 TCRs spanned the whole spike protein, with dominant responses in regions 160-218 and 743-854. After two AZD1222 doses, spike-specific TCR breadth and depth were significantly higher than at day 0 and than in MenACWY recipients. Participants were mostly white British, with more females than males. The authors suggested clonal diversity may have been underestimated. Nearly half of unique spike-specific TCRs reportedly recognized epitopes outside regions mutated in the B.1.351 and B.1.1.7 variants. No day 14 peak-response samples were available, so repertoires were characterized only after the peak T cell response. The 56-69-year group was small, and its depth increase did not reach significance, likely because of low power.

V loses 5 bases, J loses 3 bases, and the germline ends lie 11 bases apart. CDR1 and CDR2 (SEHNR, FQNEAQ) derive from the germline V gene (reference sequence). Spanning cysteine to phenylalanine, the CDR3 consists of 14 amino acids. Left in the record is the CDR3 DNA by itself, 42 bases read in frame from the first base. The CDR3 regions of human TCRbeta chains were subjected to immunosequencing. Under the source paper's analysis protocol: TCRs in the repertoires were matched against a reference library of SARS-CoV-2-specific TCRs that had been generated with the MIRA antigen-specificity platform. Breadth meant the fraction of unique TCRs that were SARS-CoV-2-associated, whereas depth meant the fraction of total T cells that were SARS-CoV-2-associated. Using the MIRA data, each spike-specific TCR was mapped to the spike region that the TCR reacts to and placed in a CD4 or CD8 class. Log10-transformed breadth and depth values were compared by one-way ANOVA with Sidak's multiple comparisons tests. Drawn from immuneACCESS, this table holds only the in-frame rearrangements with V and J called that TCRdb kept. Clones are partly lost; checked studies trace under half to an unresolved V gene and leave the rest unexplained. That table supplies the V and J calls and clone size; D and trimming were determined from the DNA. The table for this sample lists 100,000 to 110,000 clones; about 89% of them were counted only once. The top ten clones comprise 4% to 5% of the sample.

The meaning of the sample's time point label: baseline before first vaccination. Per the publication, the treatment or condition label means: meningococcal conjugate vaccine given as trial control. Vaccinee samples came from UK trials COV001 and COV002, including a single-blind randomized controlled phase 2/3 trial of AZD1222 (ChAdOx1 nCoV-19) in healthy adults. For TCRbeta chain sequencing, PBMC samples from trial participants were taken at day 0 and at day 28 after the second dose. Sequences were derived from peripheral blood, sampled on day 0 of MenACWY control vaccination. This receptor chain uses TRBV7-9 and TRBJ1-5, with a weak D call of TRBD1 (5 bases match). This clonotype was obtained from an adult in good health. CDR3 loop: CASSLGVFNQPQHF. The nucleotides are TGTGCCAGCAGCCTAGGGGTTTTCAATCAGCCCCAGCATTTT.